This TCR beta chain derives from a study of T-cell memory formation after mild COVID-19. Broader study findings: Later expanders leaned CD4+, whereas clones that contracted between day 15 and 85 were balanced CD4/CD8.

Details on this clonotype: Its target is not known.

MiXCR, run by TCRdb on the 5' RACE reads, gives a single entry per CDR3 protein. This table holds around 150,000 distinct CDR3 sequences, 13% to 15% found once. The CDR3 contains 14 residues. The germline V and J ends were trimmed by 2 bases and 4 bases, with 10 bases remaining between them. From germline, CDR1 is MGHRA and CDR2 YSYEKL. The source is an adult woman who had mild COVID-19 (a few samples of this study predate the infection). Cell type and time point are not known. This chain links TRBV4-1 with TRBJ2-3; D is perhaps TRBD1 (6 bases). Material for sequencing was PBMCs or a T cell subset sorted from them (not recorded which). The CDR3 sequence is CASSQTGFADTQYF. In DNA form, the CDR3 reads TGCGCCAGCAGCCAAACAGGGTTTGCAGATACGCAGTATTTT.